Listed here is a single TCR beta chain. Antigen unknown. This sample was taken from a study of cytomegalovirus exposure and HLA in healthy donors. Overall study results and limits: Published work reported that the classifier diagnosed cytomegalovirus status with high specificity and sensitivity. Later on, a genetic analysis was performed. It linked a missense variant in DCLRE1C with V- and J-gene trimming of TCR beta. Researchers catalogued approximately 170 TCR beta chains as cytomegalovirus-associated.

Both 60 Vbeta primers and 13 Jbeta primers went into the PCR. Sequencing used immunoSEQ multiplex PCR; TCRdb keeps in-frame clones, though not all of them. The data show some 150,000 clones, with roughly 79% seen just once and 1.5% to 2.5% held by the top ten. V was shortened by 5 bases and J by 4 bases, with 12 bases between the two germline ends. The CDR3 runs to 14 residues. Germline V CDR1 and CDR2: SGHVS, FQNEAQ. The receptor was isolated from a woman between 40 and 50 years old in good health and CMV-seronegative. Sequencing was carried out using PBMCs. This rearrangement joins TRBV7-8 to TRBJ2-1; a weak D match, TRBD2 (5 bases). CDR3 DNA: TGTGCCAGCAGCCCGCGGTCGGGGTACAATGAGCAGTTCTTC. This gives the protein CASSPRSGYNEQFF.